This T cell receptor beta chain was captured by sequencing in a study of graft-versus-host responses after intestinal transplantation. Looking at the study overall: The transplants performed in recipients were multivisceral, liver-intestinal, or isolated intestinal.

Whole-study findings and limits: Investigators detected GvH clones in recipient marrow, with some emerging earlier in ileum or blood.

Regarding this clone: What it recognizes is unknown.

The germline CDR1 and CDR2 sequences are SGHAT and FQNNGV. Trimming pared 5 bases from V and 7 bases from J, leaving 14 bases between. This CDR3 comprises 13 residues. TCRdb keeps only in-frame clones here, not all; method: immunoSEQ multiplex PCR. The sample shows approximately 16,000 clones, 88% of them seen only once. The chain carries TRBV11-2 and TRBJ1-2; weak D call: TRBD1 (5 bases). The receptor comes from a human patient who received an intestinal transplant, so some T cells may come from the graft donor. The sequencing here drew on PBMCs, taken 110 days after intestinal transplant. The CDR3 sequence is CASSLGGIRGYTF. As DNA, the CDR3 is TGTGCCAGCAGCCTCGGGGGGATCCGTGGCTACACCTTC. Combining the CDR3 with reference TRBV11-2 and TRBJ1-2 gives the whole variable domain EAGVAQSPRYKIIEKRQSVAFWCNPISGHATLYWYQQILGQGPKLLIQFQNNGVVDDSQLPKDRFSAERLKGVDSTLKIQPAKLEDSAVYLCASSLGGIRGYTFGSGTRLTVV.